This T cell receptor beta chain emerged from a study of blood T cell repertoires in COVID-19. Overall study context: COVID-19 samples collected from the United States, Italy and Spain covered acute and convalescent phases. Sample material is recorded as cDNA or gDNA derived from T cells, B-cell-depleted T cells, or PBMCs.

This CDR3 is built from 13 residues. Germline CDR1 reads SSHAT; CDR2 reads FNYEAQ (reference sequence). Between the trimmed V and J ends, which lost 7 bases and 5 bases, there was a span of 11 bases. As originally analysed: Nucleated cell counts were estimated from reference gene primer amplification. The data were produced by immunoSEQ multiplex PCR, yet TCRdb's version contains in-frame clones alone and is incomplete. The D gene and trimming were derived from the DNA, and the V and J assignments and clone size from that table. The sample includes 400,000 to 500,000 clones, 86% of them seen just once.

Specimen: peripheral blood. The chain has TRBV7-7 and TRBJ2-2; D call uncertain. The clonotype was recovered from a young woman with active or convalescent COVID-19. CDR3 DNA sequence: TGTGCCAGCAAACAAGAGGATACCGGGGAGCTGTTTTTT. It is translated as CASKQEDTGELFF.